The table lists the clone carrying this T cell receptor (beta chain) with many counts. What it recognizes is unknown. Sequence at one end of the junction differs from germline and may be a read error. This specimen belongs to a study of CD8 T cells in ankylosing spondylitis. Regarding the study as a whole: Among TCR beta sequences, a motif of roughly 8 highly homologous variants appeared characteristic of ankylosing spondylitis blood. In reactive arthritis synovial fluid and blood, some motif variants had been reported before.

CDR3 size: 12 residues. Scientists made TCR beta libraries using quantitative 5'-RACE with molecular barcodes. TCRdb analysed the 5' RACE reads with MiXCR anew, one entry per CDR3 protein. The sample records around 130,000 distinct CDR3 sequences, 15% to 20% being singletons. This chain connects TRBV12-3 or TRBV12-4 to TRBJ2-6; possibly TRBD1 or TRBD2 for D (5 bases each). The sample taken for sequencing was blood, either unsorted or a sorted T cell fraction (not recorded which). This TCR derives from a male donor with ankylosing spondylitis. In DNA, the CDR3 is TGTGCCAGCAGTTTCGGGGCTAACGTCCTGACTTTC. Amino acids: CASSFGANVLTF.